Below, 32 T cell receptor beta chains from the same sample are listed, as sequenced in a study of blood T cell repertoires in COVID-19. TCRdb's copy holds only in-frame clones and misses some; the assay was immunoSEQ multiplex PCR. Here the sample spans about 160,000 clones, over 80% being singletons. The source material was peripheral blood. The source of these receptors is a man aged 70-80 years who had recovered from COVID-19.

The V gene is TRBV11-2, the J gene TRBJ2-7; D perhaps matches TRBD2 (7 bases). Trimming took off 5 bases at V and 6 bases at J, with 23 bases between the two ends. This CDR3 has 16 residues. Germline lookup yields CDR1 SGHAT and CDR2 FQNNGV. The chain's CDR3 is CASSLSGSTGGGEQYF. CDR3 nucleotide sequence: TGTGCCAGCAGCCTTTCGGGCTCTACGGGGGGCGGCGAGCAGTACTTC.

V is TRBV7-9 and J is TRBJ2-1; 9 bases map to TRBD2. CDR1 is SEHNR and CDR2 is FQNEAQ in the germline V gene (reference sequence). This CDR3 contains 16 residues. V dropped 5 bases and J dropped 6; count of bases not matched to a gene: 11. CDR3: CASSRSRREGPNEQFF. Here the CDR3 DNA reads TGTGCCAGCAGCCGATCGCGGCGGGAGGGCCCCAATGAGCAGTTCTTC.

This sequence joins TRBV19 and TRBJ2-5, with D perhaps TRBD1 (5 bases). The CDR3 length is 14 residues. The V gene's germline CDR1 is LNHDA and CDR2 SQIVND (reference sequence). V was cut by 2 bases and J by 5 bases, with 12 bases left in between. As DNA, the CDR3 is TGTGCCAGTAGTATAAGGGGCTTGCTGGAGACCCAGTACTTC. Amino acid sequence: CASSIRGLLETQYF.

This clone was picked up one time. V usage is TRBV9 and J usage is TRBJ2-1; TRBD2 matches 12 bases. The CDR3 is 16 residues long. V lost 4 bases to trimming and J lost 8 bases; unmatched junction nucleotides: 10. CDR1 is SGDLS, CDR2 YYNGEE, per germline. CDR3: CASSSLAGGPGDEQFF. The CDR3, as DNA: TGTGCCAGCAGCTCCCTAGCGGGAGGGCCGGGGGATGAGCAGTTCTTC.

The chain is built from TRBV7-8 and TRBJ2-7; 10 bases align to TRBD1. Germline CDR1 SGHVS, CDR2 FQNEAQ. V lost 5 bases and J lost 0; bases outside the gene matches: 4. The CDR3 runs to 15 residues. CDR3 sequence (DNA): TGTGCCAGCAGCCGGGACAGGGGCTCCTCCTACGAGCAGTACTTC. Amino acids: CASSRDRGSSYEQYF.

The genes are TRBV27 and TRBJ2-2; 8 bases are shared with TRBD1. V shed 7 bases and J 5 bases; nucleotides not matched to a gene: 6. Germline V gene lookup returns CDR1 MNHEY and CDR2 SMNVEV (reference sequence). The CDR3 is 14 amino acids. The CDR3 reads CASTGTGVTGELFF. The CDR3 bases are TGTGCCAGCACTGGGACAGGAGTAACCGGGGAGCTGTTTTTT.

The rearrangement uses TRBV9 and TRBJ2-5; D perhaps matches TRBD1 (6 bases). The CDR3 is made up of 14 amino acids. Germline values: CDR1 SGDLS, CDR2 YYNGEE. Deletions cut 4 bases from V and 3 bases from J, with 13 bases between. CDR3 sequence (DNA): TGTGCCAGCAGCCCGCAGGGGCAGGAAGAGACCCAGTACTTC. Its protein product is CASSPQGQEETQYF.

The chain carries TRBV6-5 and TRBJ1-2, with 9 nucleotides matching TRBD1. The germline gives CDR1 MNHEY, CDR2 SVGAGI. Trimming took 5 bases from V and 7 from J; bases not matched to a gene: 5. This CDR3 has 13 residues. The CDR3 coding sequence is TGTGCCAGCAGTCCAGGACAGGGGATTGGCTACACCTTC. Amino acid sequence: CASSPGQGIGYTF.

The J gene is TRBJ2-3, the V gene TRBV5-6; 8 nucleotides align to TRBD1. The CDR3 totals 15 residues. The V and J ends lost 7 bases and 2 bases, in that order; junction bases with no gene match: 9. Germline values: CDR1 SGHDT, CDR2 YYEEEE. The CDR3 bases are TGTGCCAGCGCCCGAGACAGGGGTGCCACAGATACGCAGTATTTT. Translation: CASARDRGATDTQYF.

The chain carries TRBV29-1 and TRBJ2-3, with unresolved D. The CDR3 contains 13 residues. In germline, CDR1 is SQVTM, CDR2 ANQGSEA. Between the trimmed V and J ends, which lost 3 bases and 0 bases, there was a span of 7 bases. CDR3 DNA: TGCAGCGTTGACGCCGGGAGCACAGATACGCAGTATTTT. This codes for CSVDAGSTDTQYF.

The genes are TRBV14 and TRBJ2-7; 11 bases align to TRBD2. CDR3 length equals 14 residues. The germline CDR1 and CDR2 sequences are SGHDN and FVKESK. V was clipped by 4 bases and J by 2 bases; unmatched bases: 1. CDR3 in amino acids: CASSRGLAAYEQYF. The CDR3 DNA sequence: TGTGCCAGCAGCCGGGGACTAGCGGCCTACGAGCAGTACTTC.

A single count supports this clone. The chain is built from TRBV2 and TRBJ1-2, with D possibly TRBD1 on 5 matching bases. Deletions cut 7 bases from V and 0 bases from J, with 15 bases between. The CDR3 spans 15 residues. CDR1 is SNHLY, CDR2 FYNNEI, per germline. The CDR3 nucleotides are TGTGCCAGCAAGACGGATCGGACAACTAACTATGGCTACACCTTC. Amino acids: CASKTDRTTNYGYTF.

The V and J genes are TRBV19 and TRBJ1-6; D call uncertain. This CDR3 spans 13 amino acids. V was trimmed by 5 bases and J by 8 bases, leaving 10 bases between them. In germline, CDR1 is LNHDA, CDR2 SQIVND (reference sequence). The CDR3 loop reads CASSSARDSPLHF. CDR3 in DNA: TGTGCCAGTAGTTCGGCCCGGGATTCACCCCTCCACTTT.

V gene TRBV9 combines with J gene TRBJ2-1; D might be TRBD2 (5 bases). Germline values: CDR1 SGDLS, CDR2 YYNGEE. This CDR3 spans 15 amino acids. The V end was cut by 0 bases, the J end by 7 bases, with 14 bases between. In DNA form, the CDR3 reads TGTGCCAGCAGCGTAGGTCCAGTAACGGGGAATGAGCAGTTCTTC. Translated: CASSVGPVTGNEQFF.

This clone was detected only once. The J gene is TRBJ2-3, the V gene TRBV9; 7 nucleotides agree with TRBD1. Germline loops: CDR1 SGDLS, CDR2 YYNGEE. The length of the CDR3 is 16 residues. V trimming: 0 bases; J trimming: 4 bases; junction bases outside the gene matches: 8. The CDR3 DNA reads as TGTGCCAGCAGCGTAGGTGGGACAGCTATGGCAGATACGCAGTATTTT. Translating gives CASSVGGTAMADTQYF.

This clone appeared many times. This chain links TRBV6-2 or TRBV6-3 with TRBJ1-2; D possibly corresponds to TRBD1 (6 bases). The CDR3 is made up of 15 amino acids. The V gene lost 5 bases and the J gene lost 4 bases, with 17 bases spanning the gap. The germline CDR1 and CDR2 sequences are MNHEY and SVGEGT. The CDR3 spells CASSPPQGRLYGYTF. The CDR3 DNA sequence: TGTGCCAGCAGTCCCCCCCAGGGGCGCCTCTATGGCTACACCTTC.

The chain is built from TRBV6-5 and TRBJ2-2; 7 bases match TRBD1. The CDR3 consists of 15 residues. Germline CDR1 and CDR2: MNHEY and SVGAGI. Trimming removed 6 bases from V and 1 base from J; junction bases left unmatched: 5. The CDR3 here is CASRFRQGNTGELFF. CDR3 nucleotide sequence: TGTGCCAGCAGATTTAGACAGGGGAACACCGGGGAGCTGTTTTTT.

This clone was detected once. The V and J genes are TRBV6-5 and TRBJ2-1, with D maybe TRBD2 (7 bases). Deletions cut 10 bases from V and 1 base from J, with 17 bases between. Germline V gives CDR1 MNHEY, CDR2 SVGAGI. There are 15 residues in the CDR3. The CDR3 nucleotides are TGTGCCACCCTCAACAGGGAGGGGTCCTACAATGAGCAGTTCTTC. It is translated as CATLNREGSYNEQFF.

The V and J genes are TRBV2 and TRBJ2-3; no clear D gene. Deletions cut 4 bases from V and 0 bases from J, with 5 bases between. The CDR3 is 13 amino acids. The germline V gene has CDR1 SNHLY and CDR2 FYNNEI. CDR3 bases: TGTGCCAGCAGTGGCGAGAGCACAGATACGCAGTATTTT. Amino acid sequence: CASSGESTDTQYF.

V and J are TRBV6-5 and TRBJ1-1; D perhaps matches TRBD1 (6 bases). V lost 2 bases and J 1 base, leaving 8 bases between the germline ends. Germline values: CDR1 MNHEY, CDR2 SVGAGI. The CDR3 contains 14 residues. The CDR3 DNA sequence: TGTGCCAGCAGTTACGGGGGGGCGAACACTGAAGCTTTCTTT. Amino acid sequence: CASSYGGANTEAFF.

V gene TRBV5-4 combines with J gene TRBJ1-1, with D perhaps TRBD1 (5 bases). With 4 bases removed from V and 0 bases from J, the gap between germline ends came to 10 bases. This CDR3 has 14 amino acids. Per the germline V gene, CDR1 is SGHNT and CDR2 is YYREEE (reference sequence). CDR3 region: CASSLDSLNTEAFF. The CDR3 DNA follows: TGTGCCAGCAGCCTTGACAGCTTGAACACTGAAGCTTTCTTT. Combining the CDR3 with reference TRBV5-4 and TRBJ1-1 gives the whole variable domain ETGVTQSPTHLIKTRGQQVTLRCSSQSGHNTVSWYQQALGQGPQFIFQYYREEENGRGNFPPRFSGLQFPNYSSELNVNALELDDSALYLCASSLDSLNTEAFFGQGTRLTVV.

To note about this clone: One end of the junction does not line up with germline, which may come from a read error. The rearrangement links TRBV6-1 to TRBJ2-1; TRBD2 aligns across 10 bases. The CDR3 consists of 15 residues. CDR1 MNHNS and CDR2 SASEGT come from the germline V gene. CDR3 loop: CASSEAGVAGGPIVF. The CDR3 DNA follows: TGTGCCAGCAGTGAAGCGGGGGTAGCGGGAGGCCCAATAGTCTTC.

V usage is TRBV18 and J usage is TRBJ1-1; TRBD1 aligns across 9 bases. CDR3 length: 13 residues. V was pared by 8 bases and J by 10 bases, with 11 bases of the junction left unmatched. Per the germline V gene, CDR1 is KGHSH and CDR2 is LQKENI. CDR3 bases: TGTGCCAGCCGCCTCGGGGAGGACAGGGGAGCTTTCTTT. Translating gives CASRLGEDRGAFF.

The chain is built from TRBV5-1 and TRBJ1-1; no definite D call. The ends were cut back, 5 bases at V and 2 bases at J, with 10 bases in the middle. This CDR3 comprises 13 residues. Germline V gene lookup returns CDR1 SGHRS and CDR2 YFSETQ. CDR3 bases: TGCGCCAGCAGGGGCGAGTTAAACACTGAAGCTTTCTTT. Its protein is CASRGELNTEAFF.

This rearrangement joins TRBV7-2 to TRBJ2-3, with 8 bases matching TRBD2. J was trimmed by 6 bases and V by 1 base; bases with no gene match: 15. Germline V gene data show CDR1 as SGHTA and CDR2 as FQGNSA. This CDR3 region has 18 residues. CDR3 in DNA: TGTGCCAGCAGCTTAGGGTGGAGTTCCGGGAGGGTGGCGGATACGCAGTATTTT. Its translation is CASSLGWSSGRVADTQYF.

This rearrangement joins TRBV15 to TRBJ2-7; 8 positions agree with TRBD1. CDR1 and CDR2 from the germline V gene are LNHNV and YYDKDF (reference sequence). The CDR3 length is 13 residues. V gave up 2 bases and J gave up 6 bases; unmatched junction bases: 3. CDR3 bases: TGTGCCACCAGCAGAAAGGACAGGGTCGAGCAGTACTTC. Residues: CATSRKDRVEQYF.

The chain employs TRBV5-1 and TRBJ2-1; 8 nucleotides line up with TRBD2. This CDR3 has 13 residues. The V gene's germline CDR1 is SGHRS and CDR2 YFSETQ. Germline trimming cut 4 bases from V and 10 bases from J; bases unmatched to any gene: 7. The CDR3 sequence is CASSPGGQFEQFF. DNA for the CDR3: TGCGCCAGCAGCCCGGGGGGGCAGTTCGAGCAGTTCTTC.

J is TRBJ2-5 and V is TRBV25-1, with 8 bases fitting TRBD1. CDR1 and CDR2 from the germline V gene are MGHDK and SYGVNS. The CDR3 sequence is 13 residues long. DNA for the CDR3: TGTGCAGCGAACAGGGGGTCAGGCGAGACCCAGTACTTC. Amino acid sequence: CAANRGSGETQYF. The full variable domain, completed using reference TRBV25-1 and TRBJ2-5, is EADIYQTPRYLVIGTGKKITLECSQTMGHDKMYWYQQDPGMELHLIHYSYGVNSTEKGDLSSESTVSRIRTEHFPLTLESARPSHTSQYLCAANRGSGETQYFGPGTRLLVL.

This sequence joins TRBV5-1 and TRBJ2-1; a possible D gene is TRBD2 (5 bases). The CDR3 covers 15 residues. Trimming cost V 0 bases and J 2 bases, with 9 bases left between them. In germline, CDR1 is SGHRS, CDR2 YFSETQ. The CDR3 reads CASSLGPGTYNEQFF. CDR3 coding DNA: TGCGCCAGCAGCTTGGGGCCCGGGACCTACAATGAGCAGTTCTTC.

This sequence joins TRBV28 and TRBJ2-7, with a weak D call TRBD2 (5 bases). Germline V CDR1 and CDR2: MDHEN, SYDVKM. The V gene lost 4 bases and the J gene lost 0 bases, with 10 bases spanning the gap. CDR3 length: 14 residues. CDR3 nucleotide sequence: TGTGCCAGCAGTTCTAGCCTGAGCTCCTACGAGCAGTACTTC. It specifies CASSSSLSSYEQYF.

The rearrangement uses TRBV4-1 and TRBJ2-7, with 9 bases identical to TRBD2. This CDR3 region has 17 residues. V shed 0 bases, J shed 5 bases, and the junction held 11 bases outside the gene matches. Per germline, CDR1 MGHRA and CDR2 YSYEKL. The DNA of the CDR3 is TGCGCCAGCAGCCAAGAAACAGGACTAGCGTCTTTCCACGAGCAGTACTTC. Its protein is CASSQETGLASFHEQYF.

This chain joins TRBV18 and TRBJ1-3; 11 nucleotides align to TRBD1. CDR1 and CDR2 (germline): KGHSH, LQKENI. V dropped 5 bases and J dropped 4; count of bases not matched to a gene: 1. The CDR3 is made up of 14 amino acids. The CDR3 region has the DNA TGTGCCAGCTCAGGACAGGGGGCCGGAAACACCATATATTTT. Translation gives CASSGQGAGNTIYF.